One sample yielded the 9 T cell receptor beta chains listed below, sequenced in a study of OX40 agonist ivuxolimab in advanced cancers. This table comes from immunoSEQ multiplex PCR, and its TCRdb copy is limited to in-frame clones, with some not included. The sample yields roughly 56,000 clones, roughly 86% seen once. Sequencing was performed on CD4+ or CD8+ T cells sorted from blood, taken in a trial of the OX40 agonist ivuxolimab. These receptors were obtained from an adult with an advanced solid tumor such as melanoma, head and neck, liver or kidney cancer.

This CDR3 reads CASSVASASGGAETQYF. CDR3 in DNA: TGTGCCAGCAGCGTAGCCTCGGCTAGCGGGGGGGCGGAGACCCAGTACTTC. This sequence joins TRBV9 and TRBJ2-5, with TRBD2 identical over 12 bases. The V gene end was trimmed by 0 bases and the J gene end by 5 bases; junction bases not matched to a gene: 8. Germline lookup yields CDR1 SGDLS and CDR2 YYNGEE. The CDR3 is made up of 17 amino acids.

In its sample, this clone was seen a few times. V is TRBV15 and J is TRBJ2-1, with TRBD1 identical over 9 bases. The CDR3 has 16 amino acids. Per the germline V gene, CDR1 is LNHNV and CDR2 is YYDKDF (reference sequence). Trimming at V came to 3 bases and at J to 3 bases, leaving 6 bases not matched to a gene. CDR3 nucleotides: TGTGCCACCAGCAGTGACCGGGACAGGGTCTACAATGAGCAGTTCTTC. Its protein is CATSSDRDRVYNEQFF.

This chain links TRBV18 with TRBJ2-3; no clear D gene. The V end was cut by 6 bases, the J end by 4 bases, with 17 bases between. This CDR3 has 15 amino acids. The germline V gene has CDR1 KGHSH and CDR2 LQKENI. CDR3 in DNA: TGTGCCAGCTCTTCAAGCGATGGGTTGGCAGATACGCAGTATTTT. This gives the protein CASSSSDGLADTQYF.

This clone was picked up one time. The chain couples TRBV5-4 to TRBJ2-7, with 14 positions matching TRBD2. The CDR3 length is 16 residues. The V and J ends lost 2 bases and 4 bases, in that order; junction bases with no gene match: 5. Germline CDR1 and CDR2: SGHNT and YYREEE (reference sequence). The CDR3 sequence: CASSLAGLAGGYEQYF. The CDR3, as DNA: TGTGCCAGCAGCTTAGCAGGACTAGCGGGGGGTTACGAGCAGTACTTC.

The chain uses TRBV6-5 and TRBJ2-7, with unresolved D. Germline lookup yields CDR1 MNHEY and CDR2 SVGAGI. Trimming cost V 0 bases and J 1 base, with 10 bases left between them. This CDR3 comprises 15 residues. The CDR3 is CASSYSGSSSYEQYF. The CDR3 coding sequence is TGTGCCAGCAGTTACTCGGGCAGTTCATCCTACGAGCAGTACTTC.

The chain joins TRBV5-1 to TRBJ2-5, with unresolved D. The DNA end favors TRBJ2-7, so the J call may be wrong. The CDR3 runs to 15 residues. CDR1 SGHRS and CDR2 YFSETQ come from the germline V gene. CDR3 sequence reads: CASSLGWQTDYEQYF. The CDR3 DNA is TGCGCCAGCAGCTTGGGGTGGCAAACTGACTACGAGCAGTACTTC.

Comments on this clone: A much larger clone differs by one base, so this may be a read error. The CDR3 DNA reads TGTGCCAGCAGCTTAACGTTGAGCAGGACAGGGTCGGCTCCCCTCCACTTT. It encodes CASSLTLSRTGSAPLHF. The J gene is TRBJ1-6, the V gene TRBV7-3; 8 bases match TRBD1. The germline V gene has CDR1 SGHTA and CDR2 FQGTGA. This CDR3 has 17 amino acids. J lost 13 bases, V lost 0 bases, and 14 bases had no gene match. Drawing the rest from reference TRBV7-3 and TRBJ1-6, the complete variable domain is GAGVSQTPSNKVTEKGKYVELRCDPISGHTALYWYRQSLGQGPEFLIYFQGTGAADDSGLPNDRFFAVRPEGSVSTLKIQRTERGDSAVYLCASSLTLSRTGSAPLHFGNGTRLTVT.

V usage is TRBV9 and J usage is TRBJ2-2; D gene ambiguous. There are 12 residues in the CDR3. The V gene's germline CDR1 is SGDLS and CDR2 YYNGEE. Trimming took off 5 bases at V and 7 bases at J, with 9 bases between the two ends. The CDR3 bases are TGTGCCAGCAGAGGTAGGAGCGGGGAGCTGTTTTTT. Amino acids: CASRGRSGELFF. Complete variable domain (other parts from reference TRBV9 and TRBJ2-2): DSGVTQTPKHLITATGQRVTLRCSPRSGDLSVYWYQQSLDQGLQFLIQYYNGEERAKGNILERFSAQQFPDLHSELNLSSLELGDSALYFCASRGRSGELFFGEGSRLTVL.

The V call is TRBV11-2, the J call TRBJ1-2; tentatively, D is TRBD1 (6 bases). CDR3 length: 16 amino acids. V lost 3 bases and J 0 bases, leaving 14 bases between the germline ends. The V gene's germline CDR1 is SGHAT and CDR2 FQNNGV. CDR3 DNA: TGTGCCAGCAGCTTTTCCCCGGACAGCACTAACTATGGCTACACCTTC. This gives the protein CASSFSPDSTNYGYTF.